Each of the 10 T cell receptor beta chains below was sequenced from the same sample in a study of post-analysis software for immune sequencing data. Regarding the study as a whole: TRBV5-6, TRBV5-1 and TRBV20-1 belonged to a set of a handful of TRBV segments that were more frequent in patients than controls.

The antigens for these receptors are not known. Unique-molecular-identifier-tagged TCR beta cDNA libraries were used. One entry per CDR3 protein results from TCRdb running MiXCR on the PCR reads. The table includes more than 450,000 distinct CDR3 sequences, roughly 34% detected once. The sample consisted of blood. These receptors were obtained from a girl aged 2-17 years with multiple sclerosis.

The rearrangement links TRBV20-1 to TRBJ1-1, with D uncertain. CDR1 DFQATT and CDR2 SNEGSKA come from the germline V gene (reference sequence). The CDR3 contains 13 residues. Trimming took 3 bases from V and 3 from J, leaving 11 bases between them. The CDR3 region is CSASISGDTEAFF. The CDR3 DNA reads TGCAGTGCTAGTATATCCGGGGACACTGAAGCTTTCTTT.

This clonotype appeared a few times. CDR3 sequence reads: CASSYRASPLHF. CDR3 nucleotides: TGTGCCAGCAGTTATCGGGCTTCACCCCTCCACTTT. The chain uses TRBV6-2 or TRBV6-3 and TRBJ1-6, with D hard to call. Looked up from germline, CDR1 is MNHEY and CDR2 is SVGEGT. V lost 3 bases to trimming and J lost 9 bases, with 6 bases between them. CDR3 length: 12 amino acids.

The chain couples TRBV11-2 to TRBJ2-5; the D gene could be TRBD1 or TRBD2 (5 bases each). The CDR3 totals 15 residues. The germline CDR1 and CDR2 sequences are SGHAT and FQNNGV. V gave up 0 bases and J gave up 5 bases, with 13 bases separating them. The CDR3 reads CASSLDRGWGETQYF. Here the CDR3 DNA reads TGTGCCAGCAGCTTAGATCGAGGGTGGGGGGAGACCCAGTACTTC.

In this sample, this clonotype turned up a few times. The chain couples TRBV6-1 to TRBJ2-6, with D possibly being TRBD1 (5 bases). CDR1 MNHNS and CDR2 SASEGT come from the germline V gene. This CDR3 is 18 amino acids long. With 6 bases removed from V and 0 bases from J, the gap between germline ends came to 18 bases. The CDR3 DNA reads TGTGCCAGCAGGAACGACAGAGGAAGCAACTCTGGGGCCAACGTCCTGACTTTC. This sequence encodes CASRNDRGSNSGANVLTF.

V is TRBV5-1 and J is TRBJ2-5; no definite D call. The CDR3 totals 13 residues. Between the trimmed V and J ends, which lost 4 bases and 4 bases, there was a span of 11 bases. Per the germline V gene, CDR1 is SGHRS and CDR2 is YFSETQ. CDR3 loop: CASSPGGPETQYF. In nucleotides, the CDR3 is TGCGCCAGCAGCCCGGGCGGTCCAGAGACCCAGTACTTC. Looking up the rest from reference TRBV5-1 and TRBJ2-5 gives the full variable domain: KAGVTQTPRYLIKTRGQQVTLSCSPISGHRSVSWYQQTPGQGLQFLFEYFSETQRNKGNFPGRFSGRQFSNSRSEMNVSTLELGDSALYLCASSPGGPETQYFGPGTRLLVL.

This clonotype came up once. The chain combines TRBV7-3 with TRBJ2-1; 10 nucleotides match TRBD2. The J call is in doubt because the DNA end fits TRBJ2-7 better. The CDR3 is 16 amino acids. The germline gives CDR1 SGHTA, CDR2 FQGTGA. CDR3 in amino acids: CASSLGGAGGRNEQYF. CDR3 nucleotides: TGTGCCAGCAGCCTAGGAGGAGCGGGGGGGAGAAATGAGCAGTACTTC.

This clonotype has more than one count but fewer than ten. CDR3 sequence reads: CASSHRTSSRNEKLFF. DNA for the CDR3: TGTGCCAGCAGCCACCGAACGTCCAGCCGTAATGAAAAACTGTTTTTT. This sequence joins TRBV3-1 and TRBJ1-4; no clear D gene. Germline values: CDR1 LGHDT, CDR2 YNNKEL (reference sequence). The CDR3 runs 16 residues. V lost 3 bases to trimming and J lost 4 bases, with 15 bases between them.

This clonotype was observed a few times. The chain combines TRBV6-2 or TRBV6-3 with TRBJ2-4, with D perhaps assigned TRBD1 or TRBD2 (6 bases each). Trimming left V 1 base short and J 2 bases short, with 12 bases between. Germline V lookup: CDR1 MNHEY, CDR2 SVGEGT. CDR3 length: 16 amino acids. CDR3 nucleotide sequence: TGTGCCAGCAGTTACTGGGGGGCCGGGACCAAAAACATTCAGTACTTC. It specifies CASSYWGAGTKNIQYF.

V gene TRBV9 combines with J gene TRBJ1-1; 12 bases line up with TRBD1. After removal of 3 bases from V and 0 bases from J, the junction contained 3 bases not matched to a gene. This CDR3 has 16 residues. Germline-derived CDR1 and CDR2 are SGDLS and YYNGEE. The CDR3 region is CASSGRDRGLNTEAFF. The CDR3 DNA reads TGTGCCAGCAGCGGCCGGGACAGGGGGCTGAACACTGAAGCTTTCTTT.

The CDR3 DNA is TGTGCCAGCAGTTTTTGGGACAGGGAGGATGGCTACACCTTC. Translated, it gives CASSFWDREDGYTF. The J gene is TRBJ1-2, the V gene TRBV28; 9 positions match TRBD1. The CDR3 spans 14 residues. After removal of 3 bases from V and 6 bases from J, the junction contained 5 bases not matched to a gene. Germline V lookup: CDR1 MDHEN, CDR2 SYDVKM.